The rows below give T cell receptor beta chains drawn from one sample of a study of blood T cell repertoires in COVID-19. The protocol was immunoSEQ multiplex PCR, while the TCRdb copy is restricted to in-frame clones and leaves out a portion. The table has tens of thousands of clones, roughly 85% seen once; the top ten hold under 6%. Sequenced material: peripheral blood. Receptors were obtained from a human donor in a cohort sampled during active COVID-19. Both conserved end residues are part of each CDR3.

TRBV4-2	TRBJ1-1	CASSPLVSGEPTEAFF
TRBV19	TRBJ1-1	CASSKGQGMEAFF
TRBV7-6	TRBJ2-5	CASSVNRDTKETQYF
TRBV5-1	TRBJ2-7	CASSSLTGGSYEQYF
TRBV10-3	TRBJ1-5	CAISESGDSYQPQHF
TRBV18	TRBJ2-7	CASSYLGGSSYEQYF
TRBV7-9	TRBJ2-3	CASSPAEADTQYF
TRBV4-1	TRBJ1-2	CASSQVDRGERGYTF
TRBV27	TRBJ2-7	CASSRTGTGGHEQYF
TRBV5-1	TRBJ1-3	CASSLVGGQSLATIYF
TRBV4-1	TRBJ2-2	CASSQVGLVNTGELFF
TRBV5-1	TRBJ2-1	CASSLSQELNEQFF
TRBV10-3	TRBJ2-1	CAINSGIGYNEQFF
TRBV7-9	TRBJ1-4	CASSSTGGNEKLFF
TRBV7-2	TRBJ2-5	CASSFGGGWNRETQYF
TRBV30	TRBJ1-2	CAGQTNRDRYYGYTF
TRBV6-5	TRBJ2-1	CASRRTGGAYNEQFF
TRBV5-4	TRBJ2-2	CASSLSGSLTGELFF
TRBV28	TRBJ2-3	CAYRPTATDTQYF
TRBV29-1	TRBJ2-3	CSVSGTGTGVTDTQYF
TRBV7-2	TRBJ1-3	CASSIGQGTIGNTIYF
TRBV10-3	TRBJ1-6	CAISESSRFNSPLHF
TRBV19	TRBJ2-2	CASSSRPSGSMAGELFF
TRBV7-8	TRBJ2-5	CASSPRGFLGTSGSGETQYF
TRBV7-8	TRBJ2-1	CASSLRLAGEDEQFF
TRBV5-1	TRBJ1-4	CASSLEGQGDEKLFF
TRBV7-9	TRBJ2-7	CASSPVGTHPGEQYF
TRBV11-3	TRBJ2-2	CASSKGTDGELFF
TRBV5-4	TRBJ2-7	CASRRQFSYEQYF
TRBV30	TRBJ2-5	CAWSVLGGETQYF
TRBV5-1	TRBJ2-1	CASIIGDSSYNEQFF
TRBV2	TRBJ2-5	CASSDPAGETQYF
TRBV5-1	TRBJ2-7	CASSSRAEAGEQYF
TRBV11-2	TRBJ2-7	CASSLGGVSANEQYF
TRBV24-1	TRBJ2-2	CATSDTGQGNTGELFF